This T cell receptor (beta chain) was retrieved from a study of blood T cell repertoires in COVID-19. Repertoires were generated with immunoSEQ multiplex PCR, while TCRdb's copy carries only in-frame clones and drops some. The repertoire includes roughly 300,000 clones, over 75% of them detected once, and under 11% sits in the top ten. Enrolled through a virtual design, the participants were between roughly 18 and 95 years of age and came from fewer than 30 US areas. Recovered Cohort 3 donors showed two negative PCRs, clearance, or symptom resolution. Trimming removed 5 bases at V and 9 bases at J, with 19 bases between. Germline CDR1 SEHNR, CDR2 FQNEAQ (reference sequence). This CDR3 spans 14 amino acids. This clone was seen a few times.

The sequenced material came from PBMCs or T cells enriched from blood (not recorded which). This receptor was identified in a woman between 18 and 30 years old who had recovered from COVID-19. The chain uses TRBV7-9 and TRBJ1-1, with D tentatively TRBD1 (6 bases). DNA of the CDR3: TGTGCCAGCAGCGCCCCAGGGGTGTCATTTAAAGCTTTCTTT. Amino acid sequence: CASSAPGVSFKAFF.